This TCR beta chain was recovered during a study of blood T cells in healthy people across ages. With a J-beta primer mix and a sample-barcoded 5' primer, a second PCR ran roughly 6 to 11 cycles. TCRdb analysed the 5' RACE reads with MiXCR anew, one entry per CDR3 protein. The sample has roughly 2 million distinct CDR3 sequences; about 50% are singletons. CDR3 length: 14 amino acids. Germline-derived CDR1 and CDR2 are SGHTA and FQGNSA. V was shortened by 4 bases and J by 0 bases, with 10 bases between the two germline ends. The sequence was collected from a woman between 35 and 50 years old in good health. Sequenced input: blood. The chain is built from TRBV7-2 and TRBJ2-7, with D possibly TRBD2 on 5 matching bases. The CDR3 bases are TGTGCCAGCAGCTGGCCGGGGAGCTCCTACGAGCAGTACTTC. Encoded protein: CASSWPGSSYEQYF.